Shown below are 17 T cell receptor beta chains from a single sample sequenced in a study of circulating and synovial CD4+ cells in juvenile arthritis (dated by TCRdb to 2013 to 2014). The method behind the library was the immunoSEQ multiplex PCR assay. TCRdb's version of the immuneACCESS table is confined to in-frame rearrangements and falls short of the full clone set. An unresolved V gene accounts for under half of the shortfall where checked; the remainder is of unknown origin. For this sample there are about 33,000 clones; roughly 96% appear just once. Of the sample, under 0.2% falls within the top ten clones. Source material: CD4+ T cells from blood. These receptors were taken from a human donor with juvenile idiopathic arthritis.

The rearrangement joins TRBV7-2 to TRBJ2-7; 7 bases are shared with TRBD2. The V gene end was trimmed by 6 bases and the J gene end by 5 bases; junction bases not matched to a gene: 7. Germline CDR1 SGHTA, CDR2 FQGNSA. This CDR3 contains 13 residues. CDR3 loop: CASRREASHEQYF. CDR3 nucleotides: TGTGCCAGCAGACGGGAGGCGTCCCACGAGCAGTACTTC.

The chain couples TRBV12-2 to TRBJ1-5; no DNA check was done on the table's D call, TRBD1. TRBV12-2 is recorded as a pseudogene. The CDR3 spans 16 residues. The CDR3 protein is CASRLATGAYNQPQHF. CDR3 nucleotides: TGTGCAAGTCGCTTAGCAACAGGGGCTTACAATCAGCCCCAGCATTTT.

The chain is built from TRBV4-3 and TRBJ2-4; 8 bases map to TRBD1. The CDR3 is 16 amino acids. The V gene's germline CDR1 is LGHNA and CDR2 YSLEER. Losses at the gene ends were 2 bases for V and 7 bases for J; bases not matched to a gene: 10. CDR3 sequence reads: CASSQKVRGPDNIQYF. The CDR3 DNA reads TGCGCCAGCAGCCAAAAAGTCAGGGGGCCGGACAACATTCAGTACTTC.

The chain employs TRBV5-1 and TRBJ2-7, with TRBD1 identical over 8 bases. The V gene end was trimmed by 0 bases and the J gene end by 2 bases; junction bases not matched to a gene: 1. Per germline, CDR1 SGHRS and CDR2 YFSETQ. The CDR3 is 14 amino acids. For the CDR3, the DNA is TGCGCCAGCAGCTTGGAGGGACAGGCCTACGAGCAGTACTTC. This gives the protein CASSLEGQAYEQYF.

The V and J genes are TRBV7-6 and TRBJ2-7; 9 bases align to TRBD2. The CDR3 length is 15 residues. Germline V gene sequence: CDR1 SGHVS, CDR2 FNYEAQ. V shed 4 bases and J 6 bases; nucleotides not matched to a gene: 10. CDR3 loop: CASSSTIAGAGEQYF. For the CDR3, the DNA is TGTGCCAGCAGCTCGACAATAGCGGGAGCCGGCGAGCAGTACTTC.

The chain has TRBV19 and TRBJ2-1; 13 bases fit TRBD2. V shed 4 bases, J shed 4 bases, and the junction held 7 bases outside the gene matches. This CDR3 has 17 amino acids. The germline V gene has CDR1 LNHDA and CDR2 SQIVND (reference sequence). CDR3: CASSTGTSGIPYNEQFF. Here the CDR3 DNA reads TGTGCCAGTAGTACCGGGACTAGCGGGATCCCGTACAATGAGCAGTTCTTC.

The J gene is TRBJ2-3, the V gene TRBV10-3; D not resolved. The germline V and J ends were trimmed by 4 bases and 4 bases, with 6 bases remaining between them. CDR3 length equals 12 residues. Germline values: CDR1 ENHRY, CDR2 SYGVKD. CDR3 sequence: CAISGTADTQYF. The CDR3 DNA follows: TGTGCCATCAGTGGCACGGCAGATACGCAGTATTTT.

The genes are TRBV29-1 and TRBJ2-7, with 7 bases lining up with TRBD1. V lost 1 base to trimming and J lost 6 bases; unmatched junction nucleotides: 9. CDR3 length: 14 amino acids. The V gene's germline CDR1 is SQVTM and CDR2 ANQGSEA. CDR3 sequence: CSVEVNRGTREQYF. CDR3 in DNA: TGCAGCGTTGAAGTAAACAGGGGTACCCGCGAGCAGTACTTC.

This clone was found a few times. This chain links TRBV28 with TRBJ1-3; perhaps TRBD1 as D (5 bases). Germline V lookup: CDR1 MDHEN, CDR2 SYDVKM. The germline V and J ends were trimmed by 5 bases and 3 bases, with 14 bases remaining between them. The CDR3 totals 15 residues. CDR3 amino acids: CASSTQEVGGNTIYF. The CDR3 DNA is TGTGCCAGCAGTACACAGGAAGTCGGTGGAAACACCATATATTTT.

The J gene is TRBJ2-7, the V gene TRBV10-3; tentative D call: TRBD1 (5 bases). Germline CDR1 is ENHRY and CDR2 is SYGVKD. CDR3 length: 12 residues. The V end was cut by 5 bases, the J end by 2 bases, with 7 bases between. The CDR3 region has the DNA TGTGCCATCAGTAAGACAGCCTACGAGCAGTACTTC. Its protein is CAISKTAYEQYF.

The chain recombines TRBV27 with TRBJ2-1; D not resolved. V was shortened by 2 bases and J by 8 bases, with 4 bases between the two germline ends. CDR1 is MNHEY, CDR2 SMNVEV, per germline (reference sequence). The CDR3 loop spans 11 amino acids. The CDR3 nucleotides read TGTGCCAGCAGTTTAGGCCATGAGCAGTTCTTC. Translation: CASSLGHEQFF.

The CDR3 DNA reads TGTGCCAGCAGTTCTGGACAGGGAGGTCAAGAGACCCAGTACTTC. This gives the protein CASSSGQGGQETQYF. This sequence joins TRBV28 and TRBJ2-5, with TRBD1 identical over 8 bases. Germline assignment: CDR1 MDHEN and CDR2 SYDVKM. V shed 4 bases, J shed 2 bases, and the junction held 6 bases outside the gene matches. The CDR3 has 15 amino acids.

This chain joins TRBV7-9 and TRBJ1-1, with 9 bases identical to TRBD1. This CDR3 spans 16 amino acids. V was pared by 7 bases and J by 1 base, with 10 bases of the junction left unmatched. The germline V gene has CDR1 SEHNR and CDR2 FQNEAQ (reference sequence). The CDR3 protein is CASNPGQGDQNTEAFF. CDR3 sequence (DNA): TGTGCCAGCAACCCGGGACAGGGCGACCAGAACACTGAAGCTTTCTTT.

This sequence joins TRBV7-2 and TRBJ1-1; D unresolved. V was shortened by 2 bases and J by 0 bases, with 4 bases between the two germline ends. Germline V lookup: CDR1 SGHTA, CDR2 FQGNSA. The length of the CDR3 is 13 residues. The chain's CDR3 is CASSLPVNTEAFF. CDR3 DNA sequence: TGTGCCAGCAGCTTACCAGTGAACACTGAAGCTTTCTTT.

This clone was observed a few times. The rearrangement joins TRBV4-1 to TRBJ1-5, with 12 bases lining up with TRBD1. This CDR3 is 20 amino acids long. Germline V lookup: CDR1 MGHRA, CDR2 YSYEKL. J lost 6 bases, V lost 0 bases, and 15 bases had no gene match. For the CDR3, the DNA is TGCGCCAGCAGCCAAGAATTCCGGGACAGGGGGCGGGCGAACGGTCAGCCCCAGCATTTT. As protein: CASSQEFRDRGRANGQPQHF.

The chain joins TRBV19 to TRBJ2-2, with unresolved D. This CDR3 has 13 amino acids. Germline values: CDR1 LNHDA, CDR2 SQIVND (reference sequence). V dropped 7 bases and J dropped 5 bases, with 11 bases sitting between them. For the CDR3, the DNA is TGTGCCAGTAATAGCAAGCTTACCGGGGAGCTGTTTTTT. Residues: CASNSKLTGELFF.

This rearrangement joins TRBV29-1 to TRBJ1-2; 9 bases fit TRBD1. V lost 5 bases, J lost 4 bases, and 14 bases stayed unmatched. Germline V gene lookup returns CDR1 SQVTM and CDR2 ANQGSEA. CDR3 size: 16 residues. CDR3 in amino acids: CSVLQGAMKGGYGYTF. CDR3 DNA: TGCAGCGTTTTACAGGGGGCAATGAAGGGGGGCTATGGCTACACCTTC.